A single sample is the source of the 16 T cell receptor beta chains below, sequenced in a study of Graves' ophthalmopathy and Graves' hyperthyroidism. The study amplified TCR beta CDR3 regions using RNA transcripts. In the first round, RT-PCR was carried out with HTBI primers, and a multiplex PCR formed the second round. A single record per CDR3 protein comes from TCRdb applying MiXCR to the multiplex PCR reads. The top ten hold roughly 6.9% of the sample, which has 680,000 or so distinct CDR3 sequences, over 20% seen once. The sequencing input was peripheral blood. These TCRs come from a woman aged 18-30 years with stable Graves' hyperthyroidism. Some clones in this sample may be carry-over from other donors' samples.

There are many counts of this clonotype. Here the CDR3 reads CASSSRTGGWHEQYF. In DNA form, the CDR3 reads TGTGCCAGCAGCTCCAGGACAGGGGGCTGGCACGAGCAGTACTTC. V and J are TRBV7-9 and TRBJ2-7; 11 bases are a match to TRBD1. The junction had 7 bases not matched to a gene; V was cut back by 4 bases and J by 5 bases. CDR3 length: 15 residues. The V gene's germline CDR1 is SEHNR and CDR2 FQNEAQ (reference sequence).

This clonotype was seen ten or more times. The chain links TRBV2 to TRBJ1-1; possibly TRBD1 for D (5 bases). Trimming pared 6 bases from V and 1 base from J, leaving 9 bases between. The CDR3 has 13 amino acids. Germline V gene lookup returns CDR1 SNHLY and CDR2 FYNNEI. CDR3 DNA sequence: TGTGCCAGCAGGGGACGGGCGAACACTGAAGCTTTCTTT. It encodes CASRGRANTEAFF.

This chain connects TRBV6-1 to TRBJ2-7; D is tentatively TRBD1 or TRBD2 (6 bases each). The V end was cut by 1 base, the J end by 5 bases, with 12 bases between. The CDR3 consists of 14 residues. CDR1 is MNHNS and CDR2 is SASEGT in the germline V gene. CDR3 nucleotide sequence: TGTGCCAGCAGTGAAGGGGGGGCCGTTAACGAGCAGTACTTC. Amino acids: CASSEGGAVNEQYF.

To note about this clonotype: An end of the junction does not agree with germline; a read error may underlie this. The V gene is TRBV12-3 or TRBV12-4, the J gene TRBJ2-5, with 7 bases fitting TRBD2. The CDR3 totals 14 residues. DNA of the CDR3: TGCGCCAGCAGTGAGTCTTCTGGAGGGAGGGCCCAGTACTTC. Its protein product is CASSESSGGRAQYF.

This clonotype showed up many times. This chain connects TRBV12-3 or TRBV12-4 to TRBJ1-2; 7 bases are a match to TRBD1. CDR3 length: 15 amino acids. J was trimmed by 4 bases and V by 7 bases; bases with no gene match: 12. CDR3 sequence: CASTGTARAPYGYTF. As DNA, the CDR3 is TGTGCCAGCACCGGGACAGCCCGGGCCCCCTATGGCTACACCTTC.

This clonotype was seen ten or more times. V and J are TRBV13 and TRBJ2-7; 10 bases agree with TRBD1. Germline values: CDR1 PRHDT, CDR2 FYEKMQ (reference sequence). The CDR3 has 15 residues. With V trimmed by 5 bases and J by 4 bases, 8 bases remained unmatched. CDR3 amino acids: CASSARDRGSYEQYF. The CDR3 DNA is TGTGCCAGCAGCGCCCGGGACAGGGGTTCATACGAGCAGTACTTC.

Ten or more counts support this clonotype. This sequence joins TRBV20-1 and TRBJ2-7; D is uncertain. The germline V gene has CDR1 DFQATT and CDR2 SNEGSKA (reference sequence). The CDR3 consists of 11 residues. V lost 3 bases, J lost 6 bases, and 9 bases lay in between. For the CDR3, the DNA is TGCAGTGCTAGTGCGGCGGCCGAGCAGTACTTC. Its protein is CSASAAAEQYF.

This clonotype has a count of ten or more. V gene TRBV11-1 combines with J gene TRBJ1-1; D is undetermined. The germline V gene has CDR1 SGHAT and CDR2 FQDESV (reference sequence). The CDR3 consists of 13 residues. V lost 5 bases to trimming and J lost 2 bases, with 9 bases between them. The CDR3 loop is CASSLKPNTEAFF. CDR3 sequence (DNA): TGTGCCAGCAGCCTTAAGCCTAACACTGAAGCTTTCTTT.

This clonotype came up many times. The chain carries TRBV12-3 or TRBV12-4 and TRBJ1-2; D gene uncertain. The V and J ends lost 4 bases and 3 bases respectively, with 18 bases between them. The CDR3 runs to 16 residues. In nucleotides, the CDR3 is TGTGCCAGCAGTTCGGCACGGGCGGATATTGACTATGGCTACACCTTC. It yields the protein CASSSARADIDYGYTF.

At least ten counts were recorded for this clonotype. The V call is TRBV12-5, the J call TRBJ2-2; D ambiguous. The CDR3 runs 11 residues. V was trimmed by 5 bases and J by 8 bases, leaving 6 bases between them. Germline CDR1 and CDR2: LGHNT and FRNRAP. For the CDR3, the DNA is TGTGCTAGTGGTCTTGGGGGGGAGCTGTTTTTT. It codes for CASGLGGELFF.

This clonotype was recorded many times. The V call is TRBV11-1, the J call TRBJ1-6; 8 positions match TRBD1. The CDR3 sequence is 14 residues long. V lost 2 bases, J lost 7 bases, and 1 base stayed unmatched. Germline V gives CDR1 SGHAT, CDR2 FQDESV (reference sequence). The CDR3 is CASSLRQGNSPLHF. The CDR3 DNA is TGTGCCAGCAGCTTAAGACAGGGGAATTCACCCCTCCACTTT.

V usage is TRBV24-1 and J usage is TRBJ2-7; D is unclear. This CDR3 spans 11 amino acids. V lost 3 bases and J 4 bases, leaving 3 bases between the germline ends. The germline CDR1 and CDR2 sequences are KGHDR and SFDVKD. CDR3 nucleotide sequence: TGTGCCACCAGTGATCCGTACGAGCAGTACTTC. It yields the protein CATSDPYEQYF.

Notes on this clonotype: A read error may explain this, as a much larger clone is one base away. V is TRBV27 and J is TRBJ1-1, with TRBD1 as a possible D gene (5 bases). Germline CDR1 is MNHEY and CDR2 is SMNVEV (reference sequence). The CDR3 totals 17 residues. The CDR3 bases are TGTGCCAGCACTCTGTCGGCAGGGAGTGCCATGAACACTGAATCTTTCTTT. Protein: CASTLSAGSAMNTESFF.

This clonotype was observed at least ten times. This CDR3 reads CASRLQGSWETQYF. CDR3 bases: TGTGCCAGCAGACTACAGGGGAGCTGGGAGACCCAGTACTTC. The J gene is TRBJ2-5, the V gene TRBV2, with 7 bases matching TRBD1. This CDR3 is built from 14 residues. In germline, CDR1 is SNHLY, CDR2 FYNNEI. V dropped 6 bases and J dropped 5; count of bases not matched to a gene: 9.

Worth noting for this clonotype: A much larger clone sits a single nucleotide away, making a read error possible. CDR3 nucleotides: TGTGCCAGCAGTCTGGGGACAGGGTCTATGGAGACCAAGTACTTC. This sequence encodes CASSLGTGSMETKYF. The gene calls are TRBV27 and TRBJ2-5; 9 bases fit TRBD1. CDR3 length equals 15 residues. Germline V gene data show CDR1 as MNHEY and CDR2 as SMNVEV (reference sequence).

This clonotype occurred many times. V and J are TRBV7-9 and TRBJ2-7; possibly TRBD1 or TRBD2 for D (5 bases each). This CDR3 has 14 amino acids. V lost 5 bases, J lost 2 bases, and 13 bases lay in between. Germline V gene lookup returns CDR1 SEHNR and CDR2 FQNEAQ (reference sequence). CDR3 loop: CASSRDPTAYEQYF. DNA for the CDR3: TGTGCCAGCAGCCGGGACCCGACAGCCTACGAGCAGTACTTC.